This passage covers 26 T cell receptor beta chains from one sample sequenced in a study of T-cell memory formation after mild COVID-19. Using its own MiXCR run on the 5' RACE reads, TCRdb lists one record per CDR3 protein. The sample yields roughly 480,000 distinct CDR3 sequences, 20% to 30% seen once. Material for sequencing was PBMCs or a T cell subset sorted from them (not recorded which). These receptors originate from an adult woman who had mild COVID-19 (a few samples of this study predate the infection). Cell type and time point are not known.

This sequence joins TRBV30 and TRBJ2-7; D is possibly TRBD1 or TRBD2 (6 bases each). The length of the CDR3 is 12 residues. The germline CDR1 and CDR2 sequences are GTSNPN and SVGIG (reference sequence). Trimming stripped 5 bases from V and 2 bases from J, with 10 bases between. Here the CDR3 reads CAWSRGAYEQYF. CDR3 bases: TGTGCCTGGTCAAGGGGGGCCTACGAGCAGTACTTC.

The chain recombines TRBV12-3 or TRBV12-4 with TRBJ2-1; D assignment may be TRBD1 or TRBD2 (5 bases each). This CDR3 is built from 15 residues. Between the trimmed V and J ends, which lost 3 bases and 5 bases, there was a span of 14 bases. The DNA for the CDR3 is TGTGCCAGCAGTTTTCGTGGGAGAGGGGACAATGAGCAGTTCTTC. Encoded protein: CASSFRGRGDNEQFF.

The genes are TRBV7-9 and TRBJ2-1; TRBD2 matches 8 bases. CDR3 length equals 16 residues. CDR1 and CDR2 (germline): SEHNR, FQNEAQ (reference sequence). After removal of 2 bases from V and 7 bases from J, the junction contained 10 bases not matched to a gene. CDR3 sequence: CASSLPQGLAFNEQFF. CDR3 DNA: TGTGCCAGCAGCTTACCCCAAGGACTAGCCTTTAATGAGCAGTTCTTC.

The gene calls are TRBV7-9 and TRBJ2-5; perhaps TRBD1 as D (6 bases). Trimming removed 6 bases from V and 0 bases from J, with 17 bases in between. Germline CDR1 reads SEHNR; CDR2 reads FQNEAQ (reference sequence). This CDR3 region has 16 residues. CDR3 loop: CASSSKDSFYQETQYF. CDR3 DNA sequence: TGTGCCAGCAGTTCAAAGGACAGTTTCTACCAAGAGACCCAGTACTTC.

The CDR3 loop is CASFGGSYNEQFF. The CDR3 DNA reads as TGTGCCAGCTTTGGGGGCTCCTACAATGAGCAGTTCTTC. The genes are TRBV18 and TRBJ2-1; possibly TRBD1 or TRBD2 for D (5 bases each). The CDR3 loop spans 13 amino acids. Germline values: CDR1 KGHSH, CDR2 LQKENI. Between the trimmed V and J ends, which lost 7 bases and 0 bases, there was a span of 7 bases.

CDR3 protein: CASSQWTSGDGTDTQYF. CDR3 sequence (DNA): TGTGCCAGCAGCCAATGGACTAGCGGGGATGGTACAGATACGCAGTATTTT. The gene calls are TRBV14 and TRBJ2-3, with 12 bases lining up with TRBD2. Losses at the gene ends were 2 bases for V and 3 bases for J; bases not matched to a gene: 6. The V gene's germline CDR1 is SGHDN and CDR2 FVKESK. The CDR3 runs to 17 residues. The full variable domain, with the rest looked up from reference TRBV14 and TRBJ2-3, is EAGVTQFPSHSVIEKGQTVTLRCDPISGHDNLYWYRRVMGKEIKFLLHFVKESKQDESGMPNNRFLAERTGGTYSTLKVQPAELEDSGVYFCASSQWTSGDGTDTQYFGPGTRLTVL.

This clonotype was counted a few times. The genes are TRBV5-1 and TRBJ2-7; TRBD1 aligns across 10 bases. J was trimmed by 5 bases and V by 4 bases; bases with no gene match: 6. The CDR3 sequence is 14 residues long. Germline V lookup: CDR1 SGHRS, CDR2 YFSETQ. CDR3 amino acids: CASSAGTGEHEQYF. CDR3 nucleotide sequence: TGCGCCAGCAGCGCAGGGACAGGGGAGCACGAGCAGTACTTC.

J is TRBJ2-7 and V is TRBV5-5; D is perhaps TRBD2 (5 bases). In germline, CDR1 is SGHKS, CDR2 YYEKEE (reference sequence). Trimming left V 5 bases short and J 12 bases short, with 18 bases between. This CDR3 region has 12 residues. CDR3 sequence (DNA): TGTGCCAGCAGTTCCGGGCCCCCCAGCGGGTACTTC. Amino acid sequence: CASSSGPPSGYF.

The rearrangement joins TRBV20-1 to TRBJ1-2, with D maybe TRBD1 (5 bases). Trimming took off 2 bases at V and 0 bases at J, with 16 bases between the two ends. The CDR3 sequence is 16 residues long. Germline lookup yields CDR1 DFQATT and CDR2 SNEGSKA (reference sequence). The DNA for the CDR3 is TGCAGTGCTAGATATTGGGCCAGAGGGGCTAACTATGGCTACACCTTC. It translates to CSARYWARGANYGYTF.

Details on this clonotype: At one of its ends the junction is not consistent with the germline gene, which may arise from a read error. This chain joins TRBV5-1 and TRBJ2-5; D is possibly TRBD1 (6 bases). CDR1 and CDR2 (germline): SGHRS, YFSETQ. CDR3 length: 14 residues. The CDR3 coding sequence is TGCGCCAGCAGCCCAGGGGCCCTCCAACAGACCCAGTACTTC. It yields the protein CASSPGALQQTQYF.

This clonotype has only a few counts. The chain combines TRBV5-4 with TRBJ2-1; 11 nucleotides line up with TRBD2. Per the germline V gene, CDR1 is SGHNT and CDR2 is YYREEE (reference sequence). The CDR3 totals 15 residues. The V and J ends lost 3 bases and 8 bases, in that order; junction bases with no gene match: 7. In DNA, the CDR3 is TGTGCCAGCAGCTCACTAGCGGGGGTTCTTGATGAGCAGTTCTTC. It codes for CASSSLAGVLDEQFF.

The CDR3 spells CASSYITSGSETQYF. As DNA, the CDR3 is TGTGCCAGCAGTTATATAACTAGCGGGTCAGAGACCCAGTACTTC. This chain connects TRBV6-5 to TRBJ2-5, with TRBD2 matching 9 bases. V dropped 3 bases and J dropped 4; count of bases not matched to a gene: 6. The CDR3 covers 15 residues. From germline, CDR1 is MNHEY and CDR2 SVGAGI.

This clonotype was observed a few times. V is TRBV4-1 and J is TRBJ1-1, with D unclear. V shed 0 bases and J shed 8 bases, with 10 bases lying between them. This CDR3 spans 13 amino acids. Germline-derived CDR1 and CDR2 are MGHRA and YSYEKL. The CDR3 region has the DNA TGCGCCAGCAGCCAAGATCGCGGGCGAGAAGCTTTCTTT. Its protein is CASSQDRGREAFF.

The chain joins TRBV19 to TRBJ2-1; D may correspond to TRBD1 or TRBD2 (5 bases each). Germline CDR1 reads LNHDA; CDR2 reads SQIVND (reference sequence). The CDR3 is 15 amino acids. V lost 4 bases and J 0 bases, leaving 10 bases between the germline ends. The CDR3 protein is CASSRAGTSYNEQFF. The CDR3 nucleotides are TGTGCCAGTAGTAGGGCAGGGACCTCCTACAATGAGCAGTTCTTC.

This clonotype was observed a few times. The chain links TRBV7-9 to TRBJ2-1, with TRBD2 identical over 14 bases. Per the germline V gene, CDR1 is SEHNR and CDR2 is FQNEAQ (reference sequence). CDR3 length: 18 amino acids. Unmatched junction bases numbered 8, after V lost 5 bases and J lost 2 bases. CDR3 sequence reads: CASSRGTSGSSTYNEQFF. In nucleotides, the CDR3 is TGTGCCAGCAGCCGCGGGACTAGCGGGAGCAGTACCTACAATGAGCAGTTCTTC.

This chain links TRBV7-9 with TRBJ2-7, with TRBD2 identical over 7 bases. The CDR3 is made up of 15 amino acids. The V segment lost 5 bases and the J segment 3 bases; nucleotides outside the gene matches: 10. Germline values: CDR1 SEHNR, CDR2 FQNEAQ (reference sequence). Here the CDR3 DNA reads TGTGCCAGCAGCAGGGGAGGGCCGGGCATCTACGAGCAGTACTTC. Its protein is CASSRGGPGIYEQYF.

The chain is built from TRBV20-1 and TRBJ2-7, with TRBD1 as a possible D gene (6 bases). Germline V gene data show CDR1 as DFQATT and CDR2 as SNEGSKA (reference sequence). CDR3 length equals 13 residues. V was cut by 5 bases and J by 7 bases, with 18 bases left in between. CDR3 DNA sequence: TGCAGTGCTTGCCAGGGGCCTACGTCGGAGCAGTACTTC. Its translation is CSACQGPTSEQYF.

The chain couples TRBV7-9 to TRBJ2-2, with D maybe TRBD2 (7 bases). Germline V gene lookup returns CDR1 SEHNR and CDR2 FQNEAQ (reference sequence). The CDR3 covers 16 residues. V was cut by 10 bases and J by 0 bases, with 18 bases left in between. The chain's CDR3 is CATQDGGTPNTGELFF. The CDR3 coding sequence is TGTGCCACCCAAGACGGGGGGACACCGAACACCGGGGAGCTGTTTTTT.

This clonotype came up a few times. The V gene is TRBV5-1, the J gene TRBJ1-2; 11 positions agree with TRBD1. The CDR3 has 15 residues. Per germline, CDR1 SGHRS and CDR2 YFSETQ. The junction had 7 bases not matched to a gene; V was cut back by 4 bases and J by 5 bases. CDR3 DNA sequence: TGCGCCAGCAGCAAAGGGACAGGGGGAACTTATGGCTACACCTTC. Its translation is CASSKGTGGTYGYTF.

There are a few counts of this clonotype. This rearrangement joins TRBV12-3 or TRBV12-4 to TRBJ1-1; D is perhaps TRBD1 (5 bases). V lost 4 bases to trimming and J lost 4 bases, with 10 bases between them. This CDR3 spans 13 amino acids. In nucleotides, the CDR3 is TGTGCCAGCAGTTGGTTCGGGACCACTGAAGCTTTCTTT. Its protein product is CASSWFGTTEAFF.

This clonotype has only a few counts. The genes are TRBV5-1 and TRBJ1-4; D ambiguous. V dropped 7 bases and J dropped 4 bases, with 17 bases sitting between them. The V gene's germline CDR1 is SGHRS and CDR2 YFSETQ. The CDR3 extends over 15 amino acids. The CDR3, as DNA: TGCGCCAGCTCCCGGACGGGGAACTATAATGAAAAACTGTTTTTT. Encoded protein: CASSRTGNYNEKLFF.

This sequence joins TRBV7-9 and TRBJ2-1; 7 bases agree with TRBD1. V lost 11 bases and J lost 4; bases outside the gene matches: 5. CDR3 length: 12 residues. CDR1 and CDR2 (germline): SEHNR, FQNEAQ (reference sequence). CDR3 nucleotide sequence: TGTGCCTCCCGACAGGGTTACAATGAGCAGTTCTTC. As protein: CASRQGYNEQFF.

This clonotype was seen more than once but under ten times. The rearrangement uses TRBV5-5 and TRBJ2-1, with 7 bases aligning to TRBD1. The CDR3 totals 15 residues. Unmatched junction bases numbered 12, after V lost 4 bases and J lost 8 bases. CDR1 is SGHKS, CDR2 YYEKEE, per germline (reference sequence). CDR3 sequence: CASSPKPGTVHEQFF. The CDR3 DNA is TGTGCCAGCAGCCCGAAACCAGGGACAGTCCATGAGCAGTTCTTC.

The chain joins TRBV12-3 or TRBV12-4 to TRBJ2-3; 9 nucleotides match TRBD2. J was trimmed by 1 base and V by 3 bases; bases with no gene match: 2. The CDR3 consists of 15 residues. The CDR3, as DNA: TGTGCCAGCAGTTTTGAGCGGGGGGGCACAGATACGCAGTATTTT. It encodes CASSFERGGTDTQYF.

V gene TRBV7-9 combines with J gene TRBJ2-5; 7 bases map to TRBD1. The CDR3 is made up of 16 amino acids. Germline V gene lookup returns CDR1 SEHNR and CDR2 FQNEAQ (reference sequence). Trimming at V came to 4 bases and at J to 5 bases, leaving 13 bases not matched to a gene. The CDR3 DNA is TGTGCCAGCAGCTCTAACAGGGGCCCCCACGGGGAGACCCAGTACTTC. Protein: CASSSNRGPHGETQYF.

This clonotype has just a few counts. V and J are TRBV7-9 and TRBJ1-4; D is ambiguous. The germline gives CDR1 SEHNR, CDR2 FQNEAQ (reference sequence). With 3 bases removed from V and 4 bases from J, the gap between germline ends came to 12 bases. CDR3 length: 15 amino acids. The CDR3 sequence: CASSFSSGINEKLFF. The CDR3 nucleotides are TGTGCCAGCAGCTTTTCCAGCGGAATTAATGAAAAACTGTTTTTT.